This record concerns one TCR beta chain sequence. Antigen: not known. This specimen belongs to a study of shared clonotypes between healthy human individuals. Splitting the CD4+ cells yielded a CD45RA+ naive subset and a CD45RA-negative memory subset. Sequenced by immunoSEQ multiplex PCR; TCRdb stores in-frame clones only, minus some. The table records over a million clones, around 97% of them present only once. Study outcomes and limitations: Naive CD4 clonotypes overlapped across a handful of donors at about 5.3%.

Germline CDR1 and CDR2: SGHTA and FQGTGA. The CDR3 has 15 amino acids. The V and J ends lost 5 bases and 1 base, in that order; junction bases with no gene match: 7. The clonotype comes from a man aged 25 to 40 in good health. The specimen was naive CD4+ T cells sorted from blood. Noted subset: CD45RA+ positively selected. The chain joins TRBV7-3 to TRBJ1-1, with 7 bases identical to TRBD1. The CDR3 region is CASSVRDRKNTEAFF. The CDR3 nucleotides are TGTGCCAGCAGCGTCCGGGACAGAAAGAACACTGAAGCTTTCTTT.